This T cell receptor beta chain was found in a study of shared clonotypes between healthy human individuals. Repertoires were generated with immunoSEQ multiplex PCR, while TCRdb's copy carries only in-frame clones and drops some. The table lists about 2.4 million clones, under 95% of them singletons. Donors were healthy HIV-negative adults without recent acute infections or vaccinations. This clone was observed a single time. With 3 bases removed from V and 12 bases from J, the gap between germline ends came to 21 bases. This CDR3 spans 16 amino acids. Germline loops: CDR1 KGHSH, CDR2 LQKENI. This TCR was recovered from a young man in good health. Some clones in this sample may be carry-over from other donors' samples. The sample consisted of naive CD4+ T cells from PBMCs. Subset specified: CD45RA+ positively selected. The rearrangement links TRBV18 to TRBJ2-6; a weak D match, TRBD1 (5 bases). CDR3 nucleotides: TGTGCCAGCTCACCCTTCCGGCCGCCAGGGTTAGCCGTCCTGACTTTC. Its translation is CASSPFRPPGLAVLTF.